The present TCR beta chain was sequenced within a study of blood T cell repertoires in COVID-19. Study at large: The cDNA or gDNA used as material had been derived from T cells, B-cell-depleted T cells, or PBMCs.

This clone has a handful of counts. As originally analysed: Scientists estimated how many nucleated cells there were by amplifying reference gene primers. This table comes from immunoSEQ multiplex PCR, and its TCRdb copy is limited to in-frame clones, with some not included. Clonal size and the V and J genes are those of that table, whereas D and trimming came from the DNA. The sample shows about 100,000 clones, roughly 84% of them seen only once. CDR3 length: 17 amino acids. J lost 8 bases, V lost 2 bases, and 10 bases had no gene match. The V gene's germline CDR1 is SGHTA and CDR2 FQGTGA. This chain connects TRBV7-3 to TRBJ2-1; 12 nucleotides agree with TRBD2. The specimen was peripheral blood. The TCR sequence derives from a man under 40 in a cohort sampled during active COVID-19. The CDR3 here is CASSLGPSGGAQDEQFF. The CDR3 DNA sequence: TGTGCCAGCAGCTTAGGGCCTAGCGGGGGGGCCCAGGATGAGCAGTTCTTC.